This passage covers 27 T cell receptor beta chains from one sample sequenced in a study of technical replicates of blood from a few donors. Data came from immunoSEQ multiplex PCR; TCRdb stores just in-frame clones and leaves some out. Of some 87,000 clones detected, 96% appear once; the ten largest clones hold roughly 0.34%. Sequencing used T cells isolated from PBMCs. These receptors originate from a human donor in good health.

The genes are TRBV5-4 and TRBJ1-1, with D tentatively TRBD1 (5 bases). This CDR3 spans 15 amino acids. Trimming left V 2 bases short and J 1 base short, with 12 bases between. The germline V gene encodes CDR1 SGHNT and CDR2 YYREEE (reference sequence). The CDR3 protein is CASSFRQGTNTEAFF. As DNA, the CDR3 is TGTGCCAGCAGCTTCCGCCAGGGTACGAACACTGAAGCTTTCTTT.

This chain uses TRBV28 with TRBJ2-7, with 9 bases matching TRBD1. The CDR3 covers 14 residues. Per the germline V gene, CDR1 is MDHEN and CDR2 is SYDVKM. V was pared by 6 bases and J by 2 bases, with 5 bases of the junction left unmatched. In DNA form, the CDR3 reads TGTGCCAGCAGGTCCGGGACAGGGCCCTACGAGCAGTACTTC. Protein product: CASRSGTGPYEQYF.

The chain employs TRBV5-1 and TRBJ2-5; 7 bases fit TRBD2. The J call may be faulty, since TRBJ2-7 better matches the DNA end. The CDR3 contains 14 residues. CDR1 and CDR2 (germline): SGHRS, YFSETQ. CDR3 nucleotide sequence: TGCGCCAGCAGGGGTGAGCGGGGCTCCTACGAGCAGTACTTC. Residues: CASRGERGSYEQYF.

In DNA form, the CDR3 reads TGTGCCAGCAGTTTATCGCCCTCAATTAGCGAATTGCAGTACAATGAGCAGTTCTTC. Translation: CASSLSPSISELQYNEQFF. The chain links TRBV27 to TRBJ2-1; tentatively, D is TRBD2 (5 bases). The CDR3 sequence is 19 residues long. Germline lookup yields CDR1 MNHEY and CDR2 SMNVEV (reference sequence). Trimming removed 0 bases from V and 4 bases from J, with 22 bases in between.

The V gene is TRBV2, the J gene TRBJ2-2; 10 nucleotides match TRBD2. V dropped 0 bases and J dropped 4; count of bases not matched to a gene: 8. The CDR3 has 18 amino acids. The V gene's germline CDR1 is SNHLY and CDR2 FYNNEI. CDR3 in amino acids: CASSEAVLAGASTGELFF. The CDR3 nucleotides are TGTGCCAGCAGTGAAGCGGTTCTAGCGGGAGCGAGCACCGGGGAGCTGTTTTTT.

The V and J genes are TRBV7-9 and TRBJ2-5, with D maybe TRBD2 (5 bases). Germline CDR1 SEHNR, CDR2 FQNEAQ (reference sequence). The germline V and J ends were trimmed by 2 bases and 4 bases, with 11 bases remaining between them. The length of the CDR3 is 14 residues. The CDR3 nucleotides read TGTGCCAGCAGCTTACTTGCAGGAGGAGAGACCCAGTACTTC. It specifies CASSLLAGGETQYF.

V usage is TRBV2 and J usage is TRBJ1-2; D remains unclear. The CDR3 is 16 residues long. The V gene lost 2 bases and the J gene lost 2 bases, with 15 bases spanning the gap. Per germline, CDR1 SNHLY and CDR2 FYNNEI. DNA of the CDR3: TGTGCCAGCAGTGAAAGGCTTGAGGGATCAAACTATGGCTACACCTTC. This gives the protein CASSERLEGSNYGYTF.

CDR3: CASSLILAGANEQFF. Here the CDR3 DNA reads TGTGCCAGCTCGTTAATACTAGCGGGAGCCAATGAGCAGTTCTTC. The J gene is TRBJ2-1, the V gene TRBV28; 11 bases line up with TRBD2. Germline trimming cut 8 bases from V and 6 bases from J; bases unmatched to any gene: 9. CDR3 length: 15 amino acids. Germline lookup yields CDR1 MDHEN and CDR2 SYDVKM.

V and J are TRBV9 and TRBJ2-1; 7 bases are a match to TRBD2. Germline V gene sequence: CDR1 SGDLS, CDR2 YYNGEE. This CDR3 spans 16 amino acids. Germline trimming cut 5 bases from V and 4 bases from J; bases unmatched to any gene: 12. The DNA of the CDR3 is TGTGCCAGCAGTGCCTCCGGGGCTAGCGGTTACAATGAGCAGTTCTTC. Translated: CASSASGASGYNEQFF.

V is TRBV10-3 and J is TRBJ2-7; a weak D match, TRBD2 (5 bases). CDR1 is ENHRY and CDR2 is SYGVKD in the germline V gene. V was pared by 6 bases and J by 9 bases, with 15 bases between. The CDR3 is made up of 12 amino acids. The CDR3 is CAISEDFAGQYF. The DNA for the CDR3 is TGTGCCATCAGCGAGGACTTTGCTGGGCAGTACTTC.

The rearrangement links TRBV7-2 to TRBJ1-1; 9 bases fit TRBD1. The CDR3 is 15 amino acids. Germline-derived CDR1 and CDR2 are SGHTA and FQGNSA. V gave up 5 bases and J gave up 7 bases; unmatched junction bases: 11. CDR3 residues: CASSPHRGRIDEAFF. CDR3 DNA sequence: TGTGCCAGCAGCCCACACAGGGGGCGGATTGATGAAGCTTTCTTT.

CDR3 in DNA: TGTGCCAGCAGCCTCCCGACTAGCGGGAGGGTGGAAAACATTCAGTACTTC. This codes for CASSLPTSGRVENIQYF. The gene calls are TRBV7-9 and TRBJ2-4; 14 nucleotides line up with TRBD2. The CDR3 is made up of 17 amino acids. The germline gives CDR1 SEHNR, CDR2 FQNEAQ (reference sequence). V shed 5 bases, J shed 5 bases, and the junction held 8 bases outside the gene matches.

The V call is TRBV5-1, the J call TRBJ2-7; tentative D call: TRBD1 (6 bases). There are 13 residues in the CDR3. Per the germline V gene, CDR1 is SGHRS and CDR2 is YFSETQ. V was cut by 1 base and J by 3 bases, with 8 bases left in between. CDR3 coding DNA: TGCGCCAGCAGCTTGATGGACAGCTACGAGCAGTACTTC. Encoded protein: CASSLMDSYEQYF.

This chain uses TRBV5-1 with TRBJ2-3, with 7 positions matching TRBD2. V lost 4 bases to trimming and J lost 6 bases; unmatched junction nucleotides: 8. Germline CDR1 and CDR2: SGHRS and YFSETQ. There are 14 residues in the CDR3. CDR3 amino acids: CASSLSTSSDTQYF. As DNA, the CDR3 is TGCGCCAGCAGCCTATCGACTAGCTCGGATACGCAGTATTTT.

V and J are TRBV10-3 and TRBJ2-7; D is undetermined. From germline, CDR1 is ENHRY and CDR2 SYGVKD. The V and J ends lost 4 bases and 3 bases respectively, with 10 bases between them. This CDR3 is built from 13 residues. CDR3 sequence reads: CAISGLVDYEQYF. CDR3 nucleotide sequence: TGTGCCATCAGTGGACTGGTGGACTACGAGCAGTACTTC.

The V call is TRBV19, the J call TRBJ1-5; perhaps TRBD1 as D (5 bases). Germline CDR1 and CDR2: LNHDA and SQIVND (reference sequence). Trimming took 6 bases from V and 3 from J, leaving 9 bases between them. The CDR3 loop spans 13 amino acids. The CDR3 region is CASRSRANQPQHF. CDR3 nucleotides: TGTGCCAGTAGGAGCAGGGCCAATCAGCCCCAGCATTTT. Full variable domain (remainder filled in from reference TRBV19 and TRBJ1-5): DGGITQSPKYLFRKEGQNVTLSCEQNLNHDAMYWYRQDPGQGLRLIYYSQIVNDFQKGDIAEGYSVSREKKESFPLTVTSAQKNPTAFYLCASRSRANQPQHFGDGTRLSIL.

The rearrangement links TRBV9 to TRBJ2-7, with 8 bases lining up with TRBD2. J was trimmed by 3 bases and V by 3 bases; bases with no gene match: 5. Germline CDR1 SGDLS, CDR2 YYNGEE. The CDR3 runs to 14 residues. Here the CDR3 reads CASSGSGSIYEQYF. The CDR3 DNA reads TGTGCCAGCAGCGGCAGCGGGAGCATCTACGAGCAGTACTTC.

V gene TRBV4-1 combines with J gene TRBJ2-3, with TRBD2 matching 7 bases. This CDR3 comprises 16 residues. CDR1 is MGHRA and CDR2 is YSYEKL in the germline V gene. Trimming cost V 4 bases and J 1 base; bases outside gene matches: 8. The DNA of the CDR3 is TGCGCCAGCAGCCGAAACGGACTAGGAGGCACAGATACGCAGTATTTT. Its translation is CASSRNGLGGTDTQYF.

In this sample, this clone turned up once. The J gene is TRBJ2-5, the V gene TRBV6-1; TRBD1 agrees at 7 bases. The CDR3 is 17 residues long. V lost 2 bases and J lost 5; bases outside the gene matches: 14. Germline CDR1 reads MNHNS; CDR2 reads SASEGT. CDR3 nucleotides: TGTGCCAGCAGTGAAATGAGGGGGCACTCAATTACGGAGACCCAGTACTTC. Translation gives CASSEMRGHSITETQYF.

V and J are TRBV5-1 and TRBJ1-2; tentatively, D is TRBD1 (6 bases). The V gene's germline CDR1 is SGHRS and CDR2 YFSETQ. This CDR3 contains 14 residues. Trimming stripped 0 bases from V and 6 bases from J, with 12 bases between. CDR3 region: CASSLDRERDGYTF. CDR3 nucleotide sequence: TGCGCCAGCAGCTTGGACAGGGAAAGAGATGGCTACACCTTC.

This clone has a single count. This chain joins TRBV6-6 and TRBJ1-2; 8 bases map to TRBD1. The length of the CDR3 is 14 residues. Trimming cost V 2 bases and J 5 bases; bases outside gene matches: 4. The V gene's germline CDR1 is MNHNY and CDR2 SVGAGI (reference sequence). The DNA of the CDR3 is TGTGCCAGCAGTTACACAGGGGGAGGGTATGGCTACACCTTC. This codes for CASSYTGGGYGYTF.

CDR3 bases: TGCGCCAGCAGCGCTACCGGGACAAACACTGAAGCTTTCTTT. This sequence encodes CASSATGTNTEAFF. The chain couples TRBV5-1 to TRBJ1-1; tentatively, D is TRBD1 (6 bases). V lost 4 bases to trimming and J lost 2 bases, with 12 bases between them. Looked up from germline, CDR1 is SGHRS and CDR2 is YFSETQ. The CDR3 extends over 14 amino acids.

V usage is TRBV7-8 and J usage is TRBJ2-5; tentative D call: TRBD1 (6 bases). CDR1 is SGHVS, CDR2 FQNEAQ, per germline. The ends were cut back, 5 bases at V and 5 bases at J, with 18 bases in the middle. The CDR3 contains 15 residues. The CDR3 nucleotides read TGTGCCAGCAGCCCCTTAAGGGCAGGGGTGGAGACCCAGTACTTC. Protein: CASSPLRAGVETQYF.

The chain couples TRBV6-5 to TRBJ2-7; D gene unclear. CDR1 and CDR2 from the germline V gene are MNHEY and SVGAGI. The CDR3 consists of 16 residues. Between the trimmed V and J ends, which lost 3 bases and 6 bases, there was a span of 21 bases. CDR3 sequence: CASSYSATLTFGEQYF. The DNA of the CDR3 is TGTGCCAGCAGTTATAGTGCGACTCTAACCTTTGGCGAGCAGTACTTC.

This rearrangement joins TRBV7-9 to TRBJ1-2; D not certain. This CDR3 comprises 12 residues. V gave up 5 bases and J gave up 5 bases, with 9 bases separating them. Germline V gene lookup returns CDR1 SEHNR and CDR2 FQNEAQ (reference sequence). In DNA, the CDR3 is TGTGCCAGCAGCCCCCCCATTTATGGCTACACCTTC. Translated, it gives CASSPPIYGYTF.

The chain employs TRBV7-2 and TRBJ2-1; D is unclear. The V end lost 2 bases, the J end lost 5 bases, and 13 bases lay between the germline ends. This CDR3 has 15 amino acids. The V gene's germline CDR1 is SGHTA and CDR2 FQGNSA. The CDR3 DNA reads TGTGCCAGCAGCTTACAAGCATCCATGGACAATGAGCAGTTCTTC. This codes for CASSLQASMDNEQFF. The whole variable domain, remainder taken from reference TRBV7-2 and TRBJ2-1, is GAGVSQSPSNKVTEKGKDVELRCDPISGHTALYWYRQSLGQGLEFLIYFQGNSAPDKSGLPSDRFSAERTGGSVSTLTIQRTQQEDSAVYLCASSLQASMDNEQFFGPGTRLTVL.

The chain joins TRBV6-5 to TRBJ2-7, with D unresolved. Germline CDR1 and CDR2: MNHEY and SVGAGI. The CDR3 contains 16 residues. Trimming stripped 4 bases from V and 6 bases from J, with 22 bases between. CDR3 DNA sequence: TGTGCCAGCAGTTCCCCCTTCCTAAGGCAGGCGTTCGAGCAGTACTTC. It encodes CASSSPFLRQAFEQYF.